This T cell receptor (beta chain) emerged from a study of T cell changes during pregnancy in multiple sclerosis. Assay used: immunoSEQ multiplex PCR; TCRdb lists only in-frame clones, some missing. The repertoire consists of 90,000 or so clones, with more than 85% occurring once and the leading ten covering 1.5%. The source of this sequence is a female donor with multiple sclerosis, enrolled in a pregnancy study. Specimen: peripheral blood, collected in the first trimester of pregnancy.

The DNA of the CDR3 is TGTGCCAGCAGTACAGGGGGCGTCGGGGAGCTGTTTTTT. Protein: CASSTGGVGELFF. The J gene is TRBJ2-2, the V gene TRBV27; 9 nucleotides line up with TRBD1. The CDR3 totals 13 residues. V gave up 5 bases and J gave up 7 bases; unmatched junction bases: 2. Germline CDR1 MNHEY, CDR2 SMNVEV (reference sequence).